This T cell receptor beta chain was profiled in a study of monozygotic twins with inflammatory bowel disease. Study-wide points: Support was lacking for any single strong IBD-associated signal or clonotype.

This CDR3 has 14 residues. Germline lookup yields CDR1 SGHTS and CDR2 YDEGEE. The authors made each sample's cDNA in eight separate reactions. One entry per CDR3 protein, without DNA, is what TCRdb gives after re-calling the 5' RACE reads. This table holds about 450,000 distinct CDR3 sequences. Note on this clonotype: Its antigen is still unknown.

The clonotype originates from a human donor with ulcerative colitis or Crohn's disease, or a healthy co-twin of an affected twin (not recorded which). J is TRBJ1-6 and V is TRBV5-8. Sample: blood. This chain's CDR3 is CASRSSGQNSPLHF.